The text below deals with one T cell receptor beta chain. This clonotype was counted between two and nine times. This clone's antigen is unknown. No base-level quality is on record; no much larger clone is a single base apart. This record comes from a study of T and B cells in COVID-19 patients (dated by TCRdb to 2018 to 2021). General notes on the study: In this study, adaptive immunity was profiled in COVID-19 patients who either had active infection or had recovered, using TRB and IGH repertoire sequencing of peripheral blood. Of the 20 to 25 patients in the active-infection cohort, about a dozen were critically ill and needed mechanical ventilation or ECMO. As many as 9 follow-up blood samples were taken per patient, and some of the samples covered different disease stages within the same individual. Comorbidities linked to unfavorable COVID-19 outcome were present in about 90% of the 20 patients in the active-infection cohort. An age-matched reference group of 40 or so healthy donors negative for COVID-19 antibodies was used as the comparison for repertoire analyses. A recovered cohort comprised around 18 patients contributing fewer than 25 samples, mostly after mild to moderate COVID-19 managed as outpatients. Two patients were in both the active and recovered cohorts because samples existed from active disease and from after recovery. Over 7.5 million TCR sequences were analysed from a TCR and BCR sequence repository that comprised 37 patients and approximately 69 time points. Patients in the recovered cohort had a median age of around 34 years, compared with over 60 years for patients in the active-infection cohort. On the study overall, not on this receptor specifically: The recovered cohort had approximately 2,500 exclusive TCR clusters, including 31 low-pGen clusters. Specific T cell subsets (CD4+/Treg/CD8+) and sorted SARS-CoV-2-responsive or tetramer+ T cells had not yet been sequenced, and these experiments were ongoing. TRB repertoires were found to be highly clonal in active COVID-19, whereas diversity and richness at recovery were found to rise above healthy donor levels. Few blood samples were available from mildly ill patients while symptoms were present, and early samples from severe cases were likewise scarce. The size of the cohort was considered insufficient for assessing HLA contributions to COVID-19 susceptibility or severity. The reported TCR clusters were stated to require prospective validation before clinical use. Strongly skewed TRBV/TRBJ gene usage was reported in patients with COVID-19.

Genomic DNA extracted from blood, in amounts of about 240-550 ng, served as the starting material for amplifying TRB repertoires. This sample was sequenced with an Illumina MiSeq. Multiplex PCR with BIOMED2 TRB-A/B primer pools was used to amplify TRB rearrangements. Illumina-compatible adapters and 7-nucleotide sample barcodes were attached to the amplicons through two consecutive PCRs. All library PCRs used Phusion HS II polymerase. Amplicons were gel-purified with the NucleoSpin Gel and PCR Clean-up kit, quantified on Qubit, and pooled at about 4 nM. Amplicon pool quality was checked on an Agilent 2100 Bioanalyzer before Illumina next-generation sequencing. Processing in the source paper ran as follows. Annotation of TRB rearrangements was done in MiXCR 3.0.8 with the default MiXCR reference library. Non-productive reads and sequences with fewer than 2 reads were removed, and every unique CDR3 nucleotide sequence was treated as one clone. Clonality, diversity, richness and V-J gene usage were calculated in R 3.5.1. TCR clustering by CDR3 similarity used GLIPH2, with generation probabilities calculated by OLGA. Only GLIPH2 clusters with at least four unique TCR clonotypes present in at least three individuals were retained. TCRdb reran the public reads through fastp at Q25 and MiXCR, keeping productive beta chains. Every entry covers one CDR3 protein and lists the most common genes and DNA from its rows. TCRdb, rather than the study authors, made the V and J calls. The sample includes around 10,000 distinct CDR3 sequences, with about a third observed a single time. The top ten constitute less than 60% of the sample.

The CDR3 covers 14 residues, taking in both the cysteine and the phenylalanine. The kept DNA is CDR3 alone, 42 bases in frame from the first base. As encoded in the germline V gene, CDR1 is MNHNS while CDR2 is SASEGT. Here V drops 6 bases and J drops 4 bases, and the junction holds 7 bases not matched to any gene. The rearranged chain carries TRBV6-1 and TRBJ2-5; 8 junctional bases match TRBD2. The clonotype originates from a human donor with active COVID-19. Specimen: blood. The DNA is TGTGCCAGCAGCGGGAGGGCCGGGCGAGAGACCCAGTACTTC. This yields the protein CASSGRAGRETQYF.